A selection of T cell receptor beta chains follows, all from one sample in a study of blood T cell repertoires in COVID-19. Data came from immunoSEQ multiplex PCR; TCRdb stores just in-frame clones and leaves some out. This repertoire shows about 140,000 clones, about 90% found once; its top ten account for less than 2%. The sample was peripheral blood. These receptors came from a woman in her sixties with acute or convalescent COVID-19. CDR3s include the opening cysteine and the closing phenylalanine or tryptophan. A D gene is named only where the DNA matches it firmly. Expanded clones get a size class; other rows say once, few or many, or leave the size out.

TRBV15	NA	NA	TRBJ2-1	CATRKTSYNEQFF	TGTGCCACCAGGAAGACTAGCTACAATGAGCAGTTCTTC
TRBV24-1	TRBD2	NA	TRBJ2-1	CATSDTSGGPRAYNEQFF	TGTGCCACCAGTGATACGAGCGGGGGGCCTAGGGCCTACAATGAGCAGTTCTTC
TRBV13	NA	once	TRBJ1-3	CASSSLDRAGNTIYF	TGTGCCAGCAGCTCCCTTGACAGAGCCGGAAACACCATATATTTT
TRBV7-2	TRBD2	NA	TRBJ2-1	CASSLYVGLAGGINEQFF	TGTGCCAGCAGCTTATATGTTGGACTAGCGGGGGGGATCAATGAGCAGTTCTTC
TRBV7-3	TRBD1	NA	TRBJ2-1	CASSGSTGRGEQFF	TGTGCCAGCAGCGGGTCGACAGGGCGTGGTGAGCAGTTCTTC
TRBV6-2/TRBV6-3	NA	NA	TRBJ1-1	CASSYHRGEAEAFF	TGTGCCAGCAGTTACCACCGGGGGGAGGCTGAAGCTTTCTTT
TRBV29-1	TRBD1	NA	TRBJ1-1	CSVVDRANTEAFF	TGCAGCGTTGTCGACAGGGCGAACACTGAAGCTTTCTTT
TRBV5-8	NA	NA	TRBJ2-1	CASPHRSSYNEQFF	TGTGCCAGCCCTCACAGGAGCTCCTACAATGAGCAGTTCTTC
TRBV5-1	TRBD2	once	TRBJ2-1	CASSSLTSGGHYNEQFF	TGCGCCAGCAGCTCCCTGACTAGCGGGGGGCACTACAATGAGCAGTTCTTC
TRBV29-1	TRBD1	NA	TRBJ1-2	CSAGTGSYGYTF	TGCAGCGCCGGGACAGGGTCGTATGGCTACACCTTC
TRBV3-1/TRBV3-2	NA	NA	TRBJ2-2	CATSRDTGELFF	TGTGCCACATCCCGCGACACCGGGGAGCTGTTTTTT
TRBV20-1	NA	NA	TRBJ1-2	CSASLTVNYGYTF	TGCAGTGCTAGTCTTACAGTTAACTATGGCTACACCTTC
TRBV7-9	NA	NA	TRBJ2-7	CASSLGAGDEQYF	TGTGCCAGCAGCTTAGGTGCAGGGGACGAGCAGTACTTC
TRBV4-3	TRBD1	NA	TRBJ2-1	CASSQDWTGYDEQFF	TGCGCCAGCAGCCAAGACTGGACAGGGTACGATGAGCAGTTCTTC